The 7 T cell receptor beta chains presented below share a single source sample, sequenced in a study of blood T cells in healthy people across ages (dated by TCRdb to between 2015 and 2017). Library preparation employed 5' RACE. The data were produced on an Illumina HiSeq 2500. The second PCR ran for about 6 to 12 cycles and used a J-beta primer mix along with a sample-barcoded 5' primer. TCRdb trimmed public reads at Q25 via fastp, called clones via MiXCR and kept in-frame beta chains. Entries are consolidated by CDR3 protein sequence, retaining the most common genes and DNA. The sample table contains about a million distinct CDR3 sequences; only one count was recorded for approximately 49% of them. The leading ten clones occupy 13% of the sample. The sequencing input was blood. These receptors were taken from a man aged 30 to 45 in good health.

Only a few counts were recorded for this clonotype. The CDR3 coding sequence is TGTGCCAGCAGTTCCCGGGACAGGGATGAGCAGTACTTC. Translating gives CASSSRDRDEQYF. The chain uses TRBV6-2 or TRBV6-3 and TRBJ2-4; 9 bases match TRBD1. The junction had 8 bases not matched to a gene; V was cut back by 4 bases and J by 13 bases. The length of the CDR3 is 13 residues. Germline CDR1 and CDR2: MNHEY and SVGEGT.

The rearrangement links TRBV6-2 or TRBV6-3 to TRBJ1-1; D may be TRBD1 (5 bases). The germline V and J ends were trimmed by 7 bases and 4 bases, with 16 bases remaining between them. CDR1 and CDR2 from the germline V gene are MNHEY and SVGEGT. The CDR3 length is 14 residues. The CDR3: CASITGGDFTEAFF. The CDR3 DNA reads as TGTGCCAGCATCACCGGGGGGGATTTCACTGAAGCTTTCTTT.

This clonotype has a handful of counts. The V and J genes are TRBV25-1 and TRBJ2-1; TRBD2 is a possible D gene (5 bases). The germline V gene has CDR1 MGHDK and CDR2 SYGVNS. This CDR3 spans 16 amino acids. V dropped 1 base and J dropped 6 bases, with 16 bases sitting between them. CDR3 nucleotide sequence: TGTGCCAGCAGTGAATCTGTGGAGGTAGCGAGCAATGAGCAGTTCTTC. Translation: CASSESVEVASNEQFF.

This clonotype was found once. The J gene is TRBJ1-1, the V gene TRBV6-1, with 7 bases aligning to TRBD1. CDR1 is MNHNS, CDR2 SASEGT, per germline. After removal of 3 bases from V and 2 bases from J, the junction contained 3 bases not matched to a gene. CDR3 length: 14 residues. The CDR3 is CASSDTGANTEAFF. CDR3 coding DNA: TGTGCCAGCAGTGACACAGGGGCCAACACTGAAGCTTTCTTT.

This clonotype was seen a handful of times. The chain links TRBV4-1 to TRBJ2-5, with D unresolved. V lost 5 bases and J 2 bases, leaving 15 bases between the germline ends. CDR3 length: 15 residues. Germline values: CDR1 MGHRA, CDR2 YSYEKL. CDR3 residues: CASSGEATVQETQYF. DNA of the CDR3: TGCGCCAGCAGCGGAGAGGCTACAGTACAAGAGACCCAGTACTTC.

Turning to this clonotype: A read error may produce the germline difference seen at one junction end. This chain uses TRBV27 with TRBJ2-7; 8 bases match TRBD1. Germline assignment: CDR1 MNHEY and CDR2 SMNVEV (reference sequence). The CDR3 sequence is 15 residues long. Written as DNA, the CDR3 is TGTGCCGGCAGTTTAAAAGGGACAGGCTCCTACGAGCAGTACTTC. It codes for CAGSLKGTGSYEQYF.

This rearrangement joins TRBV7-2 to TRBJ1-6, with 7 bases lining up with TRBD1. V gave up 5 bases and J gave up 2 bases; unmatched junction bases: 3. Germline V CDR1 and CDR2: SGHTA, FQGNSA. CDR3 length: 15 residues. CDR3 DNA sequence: TGTGCCAGCAGCCGGGACAGCACCTATAATTCACCCCTCCACTTT. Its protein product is CASSRDSTYNSPLHF.